This T cell receptor beta chain derives from a study of CD8 T cells in Susac syndrome. Sequencing of TCR beta was undertaken in CD8+ and CD4+ T cells derived from blood. Controls were healthy donors chosen to match patients in age and sex. CD8+ and CD4+ T cells were negatively isolated; TEMRA cells were FACS-enriched. This clonotype showed up just a few times. Random hexamers primed reverse transcription of about 0.5 to 1 ug RNA. Multiplex immunoSEQ PCR targeted 54 Vbeta and 13 Jbeta TCR beta segments. Each CDR3 protein gets one entry after TCRdb re-called the immunoSEQ multiplex PCR reads with MiXCR. This sample has fewer than 70,000 distinct CDR3 sequences, with over 90% found just once. The clonotype comes from a human donor in good health. The specimen was CD8+ T cells from PBMCs.

CDR3 in DNA: TGTGCCAGCAGCCGTACAGCTATCACAGATACGCAGTATTTT. Its protein product is CASSRTAITDTQYF. J is TRBJ2-3 and V is TRBV13; D ambiguous. This CDR3 spans 14 amino acids. Germline CDR1 PRHDT, CDR2 FYEKMQ (reference sequence). V shed 5 bases and J shed 2 bases, with 11 bases lying between them.